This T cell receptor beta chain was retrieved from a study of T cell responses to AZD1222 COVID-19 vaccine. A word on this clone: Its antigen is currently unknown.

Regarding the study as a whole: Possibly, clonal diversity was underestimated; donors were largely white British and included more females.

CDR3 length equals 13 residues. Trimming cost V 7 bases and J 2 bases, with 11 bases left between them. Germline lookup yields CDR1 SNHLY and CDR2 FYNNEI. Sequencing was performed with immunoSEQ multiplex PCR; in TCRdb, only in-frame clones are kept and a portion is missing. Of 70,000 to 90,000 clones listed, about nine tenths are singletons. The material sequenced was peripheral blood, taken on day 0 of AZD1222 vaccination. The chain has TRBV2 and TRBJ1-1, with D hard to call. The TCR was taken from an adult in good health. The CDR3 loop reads CASNRDGNTEAFF. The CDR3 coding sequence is TGTGCCAGCAATAGAGACGGAAACACTGAAGCTTTCTTT.